One and the same sample provided the 9 T cell receptor beta chains below, sequenced in a study of T cell changes during pregnancy in multiple sclerosis. Generated by immunoSEQ multiplex PCR, the TCRdb table keeps only in-frame clones and is missing some. The sample has some 35,000 clones, around 90% seen once; the top ten hold 0.7% to 0.8%. The input for sequencing was CD4+ T cells from peripheral blood mononuclear cells, taken after pregnancy. Receptor source: a female donor in good health, enrolled as a control in a pregnancy study.

The chain links TRBV19 to TRBJ1-5; D unresolved. This CDR3 has 16 residues. V lost 6 bases and J 5 bases, leaving 20 bases between the germline ends. Germline V CDR1 and CDR2: LNHDA, SQIVND (reference sequence). The CDR3 bases are TGTGCCAGTAGCCCTCGGGAAGGCGGAGGCGATCAGCCCCAGCATTTT. Its translation is CASSPREGGGDQPQHF.

The chain has TRBV10-2 and TRBJ2-1; 10 bases align to TRBD1. The CDR3 is 15 residues long. Germline-derived CDR1 and CDR2 are WSHSY and SAAADI. V lost 4 bases, J lost 5 bases, and 5 bases stayed unmatched. The CDR3 loop is CASSGRDRGNNEQFF. The CDR3 nucleotides are TGCGCCAGCAGTGGCCGGGACAGGGGAAACAATGAGCAGTTCTTC.

The rearrangement links TRBV6-5 to TRBJ1-2, with a possible D match to TRBD1 (6 bases). Germline-derived CDR1 and CDR2 are MNHEY and SVGAGI. V gave up 2 bases and J gave up 2 bases, with 6 bases separating them. The CDR3 runs to 13 residues. CDR3 loop: CASSYGTNYGYTF. The CDR3 DNA reads TGTGCCAGCAGTTACGGGACAAACTATGGCTACACCTTC.

The chain joins TRBV4-1 to TRBJ2-1; 13 nucleotides agree with TRBD2. CDR1 is MGHRA and CDR2 is YSYEKL in the germline V gene. The CDR3 spans 15 residues. Trimming took 3 bases from V and 8 from J; bases not matched to a gene: 4. CDR3 protein: CASSQVGLAGDEQFF. The CDR3 DNA is TGCGCCAGCAGCCAGGTTGGACTAGCGGGAGATGAGCAGTTCTTC.

This clone is a singleton in its sample. The chain is built from TRBV7-9 and TRBJ1-2; maybe TRBD1 (5 bases). Between the trimmed V and J ends, which lost 5 bases and 4 bases, there was a span of 20 bases. Germline lookup yields CDR1 SEHNR and CDR2 FQNEAQ (reference sequence). This CDR3 has 16 amino acids. The CDR3 nucleotides read TGTGCCAGCAGCCTTTCGGCGATGGGGGGAGGCTATGGCTACACCTTC. It yields the protein CASSLSAMGGGYGYTF.

V gene TRBV7-2 combines with J gene TRBJ2-7; D might be TRBD1 (5 bases). The CDR3 covers 15 residues. Trimming stripped 1 base from V and 3 bases from J, with 13 bases between. Germline V CDR1 and CDR2: SGHTA, FQGNSA. This CDR3 reads CASSLEGNMVYEQYF. Here the CDR3 DNA reads TGTGCCAGCAGCTTAGAGGGGAATATGGTCTACGAGCAGTACTTC.

Written as DNA, the CDR3 is TGTGCCAGCAGCTTGCCCGGGACAGGGAGCTCCTACAATGAGCAGTTCTTC. Its protein is CASSLPGTGSSYNEQFF. The rearrangement joins TRBV5-4 to TRBJ2-1; 9 nucleotides line up with TRBD1. Germline CDR1 reads SGHNT; CDR2 reads YYREEE (reference sequence). This CDR3 contains 17 residues. J was trimmed by 0 bases and V by 1 base; bases with no gene match: 5.

The V and J genes are TRBV27 and TRBJ2-1; D not certain. The V gene's germline CDR1 is MNHEY and CDR2 SMNVEV (reference sequence). The V and J ends lost 4 bases and 3 bases respectively, with 4 bases between them. This CDR3 is 12 amino acids long. The CDR3: CASSSLYNEQFF. The CDR3 nucleotides read TGTGCCAGCAGTTCCCTCTACAATGAGCAGTTCTTC.

This chain links TRBV7-9 with TRBJ2-1; unclear D gene. Germline V CDR1 and CDR2: SEHNR, FQNEAQ (reference sequence). With 0 bases removed from V and 0 bases from J, the gap between germline ends came to 6 bases. This CDR3 comprises 15 residues. The CDR3 sequence: CASSLALSSYNEQFF. The CDR3 region has the DNA TGTGCCAGCAGCTTAGCATTGAGCTCCTACAATGAGCAGTTCTTC.